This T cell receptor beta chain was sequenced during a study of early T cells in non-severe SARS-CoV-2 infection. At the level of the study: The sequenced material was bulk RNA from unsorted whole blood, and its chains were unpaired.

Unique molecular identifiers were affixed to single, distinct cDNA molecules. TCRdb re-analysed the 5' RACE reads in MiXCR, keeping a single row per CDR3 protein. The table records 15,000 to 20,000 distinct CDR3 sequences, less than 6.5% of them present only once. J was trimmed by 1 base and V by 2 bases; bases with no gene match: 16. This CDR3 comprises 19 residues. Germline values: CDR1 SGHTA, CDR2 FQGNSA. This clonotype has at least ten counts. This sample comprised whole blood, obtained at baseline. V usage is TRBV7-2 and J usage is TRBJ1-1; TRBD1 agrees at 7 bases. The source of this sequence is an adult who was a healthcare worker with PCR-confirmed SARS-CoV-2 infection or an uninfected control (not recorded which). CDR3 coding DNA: TGTGCCAGCAGCTTATACTGGGTGATAACAGGGGAGAAGAACACTGAAGCTTTCTTT. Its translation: CASSLYWVITGEKNTEAFF. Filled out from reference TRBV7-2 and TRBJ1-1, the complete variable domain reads GAGVSQSPSNKVTEKGKDVELRCDPISGHTALYWYRQSLGQGLEFLIYFQGNSAPDKSGLPSDRFSAERTGGSVSTLTIQRTQQEDSAVYLCASSLYWVITGEKNTEAFFGQGTRLTVV.